This T cell receptor (beta chain) came from a study of blood T cell repertoires in COVID-19 (dated by TCRdb to 2020 to 2022). In the study overall: Samples from collaborators originated in the United States, Italy and Spain and spanned both the acute and convalescent phases of COVID-19. Samples came from the ongoing ImmuneRACE study (first 160 participants) plus 1,254 subjects from 6 global collaborators. The sample metadata nearly always contained a de-identified subject ID, COVID-19 status, age in years and sex. The repertoires were released in a freely available public database meant as a resource for research on the immune response to SARS-CoV-2. HLA class I and class II types, where available, came from metadata supplied by the sample provider rather than from assay-based typing. The prospective study material was composed of cDNA or gDNA derived from T cells, B-cell-depleted T cells, or PBMCs. The dataset comprised deeply sampled blood TCRbeta repertoires from subjects exposed to, actively infected with, or recovered from COVID-19.

Participants in the prospective study were aged 18 to 89 years, lived in 24 United States geographic areas, and enrolled through a virtual design. In the prospective study, participants were assigned to cohorts based on the clinical history participants reported in a screening survey and a study questionnaire. Exposed participants had been in contact, within 2 weeks of entering the study, with a person who had a PCR-confirmed or clinician-diagnosed case of COVID-19. Mobile phlebotomists in the prospective study collected whole blood, serum and a nasopharyngeal or oropharyngeal swab from every participant. Over a roughly 2-month period, participants in the prospective study had the option of providing additional blood draws and questionnaires. Prospective study blood samples were shipped either frozen or at room temperature before DNA extraction. What the study reported, not specific to this receptor: The amount of clinical and demographic metadata varied by source and participant and was provided uncurated.

In the germline V gene, CDR1 corresponds to SQVTM and CDR2 to ANQGSEA. The CDR3, from cysteine to phenylalanine, totals 15 residues. Only the CDR3 DNA stays, 45 bases, in frame from base 1. V lost 7 bases and J lost 6 bases; the stretch between them is 22 bases long. The immunoSEQ Assay, a bias-controlled multiplex PCR, was used to amplify TCRbeta CDR3 regions from genomic DNA. The original pipeline was this. Nucleated cell counts per sample were estimated from amplification of reference gene primers within the assay. To quantify the absolute abundance of each unique TCRbeta CDR3 rearrangement, sequence reads were collapsed and filtered. For each sample, productive Simpson clonality was calculated as the square root of Simpson's diversity index over productive rearrangements. TCRdb carries this immuneACCESS record with in-frame sequences only. Its versions omit some clonotypes, under half of them owing to an unresolved V gene in the studies checked, with the rest unexplained. From that table come the V and J calls and clone size; the DNA was used to work out D and trimming. Here the sample has approximately 380,000 clones; 91% occur a single time. The ten largest clones capture more than 0.85% of the sample.

A word on this clone: There is no known antigen for this receptor. Per-base qualities were not stored, and no clone one base away is much larger.

Sequenced input: PBMCs or T cells enriched from blood (not recorded which). This TCR derives from a woman in her thirties or forties who had been exposed to COVID-19. Recombination linked TRBV29-1 to TRBJ1-5; a weak D assignment points to TRBD1 (5 bases agree). The CDR3 has the sequence CSAGGAAGSGQPQHF. The base sequence is TGCAGCGCGGGAGGGGCGGCGGGATCGGGTCAGCCCCAGCATTTT.